This T cell receptor beta chain was retrieved from a study of breast tumors, draining lymph nodes, adjacent tissues. Broader study findings: Compared with basal-like, luminal-like tumors shared significantly more repertoire with nontumor tissue. Tumor repertoires ranked between lymph nodes and nontumor tissue in diversity, with V and J gene preferences. Findings are consistent with lymph node origin and intratumoral expansion of most tumor T cells.

TCRdb reanalysed the multiplex PCR reads using MiXCR and keeps one entry per CDR3 protein. The data show tens of thousands of distinct CDR3 sequences, under 50% seen once. This clonotype was detected ten times or more. The antigen remains unidentified. The ends were cut back, 5 bases at V and 1 base at J, with 2 bases in the middle. Per germline, CDR1 MGHDK and CDR2 SYGVNS. The length of the CDR3 is 12 residues. This sequence was found in a female donor with breast cancer. Some clones in this sample may be carry-over from other donors' samples. This chain joins TRBV25-1 and TRBJ2-2; D call uncertain. The sample was breast tumor tissue. Here the CDR3 reads CASSKNTGELFF. CDR3 DNA sequence: TGTGCCAGCAGTAAGAACACCGGGGAGCTGTTTTTT.